The 27 T cell receptor beta chains below were found in one sample sequenced in a study of T cell responses to AZD1222 COVID-19 vaccine. The protocol was immunoSEQ multiplex PCR, while the TCRdb copy is restricted to in-frame clones and leaves out a portion. The table lists around 120,000 clones, roughly 87% of them singletons, with around 10% in the top ten. The sample was peripheral blood, taken on day 0 of AZD1222 vaccination. All receptors derive from an adult in good health.

The chain uses TRBV3-1 (or the pseudogene TRBV3-2) and TRBJ1-2, with 8 positions matching TRBD1. After removal of 5 bases from V and 2 bases from J, the junction contained 4 bases not matched to a gene. Germline V lookup: CDR1 LGHDT, CDR2 YNNKEL (reference sequence). This CDR3 spans 14 amino acids. The CDR3 loop reads CASSDRGSNYGYTF. The CDR3 nucleotides read TGTGCCAGCAGCGACAGGGGCTCAAACTATGGCTACACCTTC.

The chain is built from TRBV2 and TRBJ1-4, with 9 bases that match TRBD1. The germline V gene encodes CDR1 SNHLY and CDR2 FYNNEI. The J segment lost 4 bases and the V segment lost 1 base, leaving 13 bases of the junction unmatched. This CDR3 comprises 19 residues. CDR3 in DNA: TGTGCCAGCAGTGAAGTTTTACGTTCCGGACAGGGGTTTAATGAAAAACTGTTTTTT. Protein: CASSEVLRSGQGFNEKLFF. The variable domain in full, with the rest retrieved from reference TRBV2 and TRBJ1-4, is EPEVTQTPSHQVTQMGQEVILRCVPISNHLYFYWYRQILGQKVEFLVSFYNNEISEKSEIFDDQFSVERPDGSNFTLKIRSTKLEDSAMYFCASSEVLRSGQGFNEKLFFGSGTQLSVL.

The CDR3 DNA reads TGTGCCAGCAGTCCCGAGCCCACCTACGAGCAGTACTTC. This translates into CASSPEPTYEQYF. The V call is TRBV6-5, the J call TRBJ2-7, with D hard to call. The CDR3 covers 13 residues. Germline V gene sequence: CDR1 MNHEY, CDR2 SVGAGI. V lost 5 bases and J lost 2, with 10 bases in between.

The V and J genes are TRBV2 and TRBJ1-4; possible D gene TRBD1, 5 bases. V was trimmed by 7 bases and J by 5 bases, leaving 17 bases between them. The CDR3 has 15 amino acids. Germline CDR1 reads SNHLY; CDR2 reads FYNNEI. The CDR3 protein is CASKPTGRGNEKLFF. CDR3 DNA: TGTGCCAGCAAACCCACGGGACGGGGGAATGAAAAACTGTTTTTT.

The chain has TRBV19 and TRBJ2-1, with D tentatively TRBD2 (6 bases). This CDR3 is 14 amino acids long. V shed 6 bases and J shed 7 bases, with 16 bases lying between them. The germline V gene encodes CDR1 LNHDA and CDR2 SQIVND (reference sequence). This chain's CDR3 is CASRVVGGPNEQFF. DNA for the CDR3: TGTGCCAGTAGGGTGGTGGGGGGACCAAATGAGCAGTTCTTC. Full variable domain (remainder filled in from reference TRBV19 and TRBJ2-1): DGGITQSPKYLFRKEGQNVTLSCEQNLNHDAMYWYRQDPGQGLRLIYYSQIVNDFQKGDIAEGYSVSREKKESFPLTVTSAQKNPTAFYLCASRVVGGPNEQFFGPGTRLTVL.

The chain couples TRBV7-9 to TRBJ1-3; no definite D call. The V gene's germline CDR1 is SEHNR and CDR2 FQNEAQ (reference sequence). CDR3 length: 13 residues. Trimming took off 1 base at V and 4 bases at J, with 5 bases between the two ends. CDR3 bases: TGTGCCAGCAGCTTAGTTTCCGGAAACACCATATATTTT. It codes for CASSLVSGNTIYF.

The chain has TRBV5-1 and TRBJ2-1; 9 bases agree with TRBD2. V trimming: 3 bases; J trimming: 9 bases; junction bases outside the gene matches: 7. This CDR3 region has 14 residues. CDR1 is SGHRS and CDR2 is YFSETQ in the germline V gene. CDR3 nucleotides: TGCGCCAGCAGCTCCATGCGGGGGGGCATTGAGCAGTTCTTC. This gives the protein CASSSMRGGIEQFF. The full variable domain, its missing parts supplied by reference TRBV5-1 and TRBJ2-1, is KAGVTQTPRYLIKTRGQQVTLSCSPISGHRSVSWYQQTPGQGLQFLFEYFSETQRNKGNFPGRFSGRQFSNSRSEMNVSTLELGDSALYLCASSSMRGGIEQFFGPGTRLTVL.

The chain combines TRBV6-5 with TRBJ1-4; the D is unclear. The germline V gene encodes CDR1 MNHEY and CDR2 SVGAGI. The CDR3 runs 13 residues. V was pared by 5 bases and J by 6 bases, with 10 bases between. The CDR3 is CASSNKYDEKLFF. CDR3 nucleotides: TGTGCCAGCAGTAACAAGTATGATGAAAAACTGTTTTTT.

V usage is TRBV18 and J usage is TRBJ1-2; D is uncertain. The CDR3 runs 13 residues. Germline CDR1 KGHSH, CDR2 LQKENI. With 3 bases removed from V and 7 bases from J, the gap between germline ends came to 12 bases. CDR3 protein: CASSPTIRVGYTF. In nucleotides, the CDR3 is TGTGCCAGCTCACCGACAATAAGGGTTGGCTACACCTTC.

This clone has only one observation. CDR3 DNA sequence: TGTGCCAGCAGTTACTCACCCACAGGGGATCGCTACGAGCAGTACTTC. It encodes CASSYSPTGDRYEQYF. The chain combines TRBV6-5 with TRBJ2-7, with TRBD1 matching over 7 bases. V lost 0 bases and J lost 3; bases outside the gene matches: 8. CDR1 and CDR2 from the germline V gene are MNHEY and SVGAGI. The CDR3 has 16 amino acids.

The chain links TRBV4-2 to TRBJ2-7; the D gene could be TRBD1 or TRBD2 (5 bases each). CDR1 and CDR2 from the germline V gene are LGHNA and YNFKEQ. V lost 4 bases and J lost 0, with 16 bases in between. This CDR3 region has 16 residues. The CDR3 DNA sequence: TGTGCCAGCAGCCCATGGACTTTCGACAGCTCCTACGAGCAGTACTTC. Translating it yields CASSPWTFDSSYEQYF.

This chain connects TRBV7-7 to TRBJ2-6; D is undetermined. The CDR3 extends over 18 amino acids. V was clipped by 11 bases and J by 3 bases, with 26 bases between them. Germline CDR1 SSHAT, CDR2 FNYEAQ (reference sequence). As DNA, the CDR3 is TGTGCCCACCCCGTGGCGGCAGACCTTAGGTTTGGGGCCAACGTCCTGACTTTC. Encoded protein: CAHPVAADLRFGANVLTF.

V is TRBV28 and J is TRBJ1-1; D is possibly TRBD1 (5 bases). This CDR3 region has 14 residues. V was cut by 1 base and J by 2 bases, with 8 bases left in between. CDR1 is MDHEN and CDR2 is SYDVKM in the germline V gene. CDR3 bases: TGTGCCAGCAGTTTATTTGGGGGTAACACTGAAGCTTTCTTT. Protein product: CASSLFGGNTEAFF.

The DNA of the CDR3 is TGCGCCAGCAGCCCCGGGACAGTGCCCTTTCGCGGCTACACCTTC. This gives the protein CASSPGTVPFRGYTF. The gene calls are TRBV5-1 and TRBJ1-2; 7 bases are shared with TRBD1. J lost 8 bases, V lost 4 bases, and 14 bases had no gene match. From germline, CDR1 is SGHRS and CDR2 YFSETQ. This CDR3 has 15 residues. The full variable domain, with the rest looked up from reference TRBV5-1 and TRBJ1-2, is KAGVTQTPRYLIKTRGQQVTLSCSPISGHRSVSWYQQTPGQGLQFLFEYFSETQRNKGNFPGRFSGRQFSNSRSEMNVSTLELGDSALYLCASSPGTVPFRGYTFGSGTRLTVV.

The V call is TRBV7-9, the J call TRBJ2-2; D is unclear. Germline loops: CDR1 SEHNR, CDR2 FQNEAQ (reference sequence). Trimming stripped 4 bases from V and 0 bases from J, with 21 bases between. This CDR3 has 19 amino acids. CDR3 nucleotides: TGTGCCAGCAGCTCTTCACAGCCTATCTTCTCTTCGAACACCGGGGAGCTGTTTTTT. Amino acids: CASSSSQPIFSSNTGELFF.

This clone is medium-sized. The chain combines TRBV24-1 with TRBJ2-2; 7 bases match TRBD1. V lost 3 bases and J lost 3; bases outside the gene matches: 0. The length of the CDR3 is 14 residues. The V gene's germline CDR1 is KGHDR and CDR2 SFDVKD. As DNA, the CDR3 is TGTGCCACCAGTGATGGGACAGACACCGGGGAGCTGTTTTTT. This sequence encodes CATSDGTDTGELFF.

V and J are TRBV15 and TRBJ1-2, with D unresolved. CDR3 length: 13 residues. Germline V gene lookup returns CDR1 LNHNV and CDR2 YYDKDF (reference sequence). V was pared by 0 bases and J by 7 bases, with 9 bases between. The CDR3 spells CATSRDLGGGYTF. The CDR3, as DNA: TGTGCCACCAGCAGAGATCTGGGAGGTGGCTACACCTTC.

The V call is TRBV12-5, the J call TRBJ1-5, with D unclear. Between the trimmed V and J ends, which lost 8 bases and 0 bases, there was a span of 11 bases. Germline lookup yields CDR1 LGHNT and CDR2 FRNRAP. The CDR3 has 14 amino acids. The CDR3, as DNA: TGTGCTAGTATCGGTCAGCTTAGCAATCAGCCCCAGCATTTT. Translated: CASIGQLSNQPQHF.

The CDR3 DNA sequence: TGTGCCAGTTCAGGGACCTCTGGTTCCTATAATTCACCCCTCCACTTT. Residues: CASSGTSGSYNSPLHF. V usage is TRBV19 and J usage is TRBJ1-6; perhaps TRBD1 as D (5 bases). CDR3 length: 16 residues. The germline V gene has CDR1 LNHDA and CDR2 SQIVND (reference sequence). The ends were cut back, 8 bases at V and 1 base at J, with 15 bases in the middle.

This clone occurred once. This chain links TRBV19 with TRBJ1-1; D is unresolved. In germline, CDR1 is LNHDA, CDR2 SQIVND (reference sequence). The V end lost 6 bases, the J end lost 1 base, and 12 bases lay between the germline ends. This CDR3 region has 14 residues. The CDR3 coding sequence is TGTGCCAGTAGCGGGCAGCCCACGAACACTGAAGCTTTCTTT. Amino acids: CASSGQPTNTEAFF.

V is TRBV7-9 and J is TRBJ1-3, with D perhaps TRBD1 (5 bases). Trimming stripped 8 bases from V and 4 bases from J, with 12 bases between. Per the germline V gene, CDR1 is SEHNR and CDR2 is FQNEAQ (reference sequence). This CDR3 comprises 13 residues. CDR3 sequence: CASGPGVGNTIYF. CDR3 sequence (DNA): TGTGCCAGCGGCCCGGGGGTCGGAAACACCATATATTTT.

The chain joins TRBV29-1 to TRBJ2-3; D gene ambiguous. V lost 3 bases to trimming and J lost 3 bases, with 10 bases between them. Germline V gives CDR1 SQVTM, CDR2 ANQGSEA. The length of the CDR3 is 13 residues. The DNA of the CDR3 is TGCAGCGTTGACTCGACTCAAACAGATACGCAGTATTTT. This codes for CSVDSTQTDTQYF.

The chain has TRBV2 and TRBJ2-7; 7 bases are a match to TRBD2. Trimming cost V 7 bases and J 3 bases; bases outside gene matches: 9. Germline V gives CDR1 SNHLY, CDR2 FYNNEI. The CDR3 covers 14 residues. Written as DNA, the CDR3 is TGTGCCAGCAATATGGGGGGGGACCTCTACGAGCAGTACTTC. Translation: CASNMGGDLYEQYF. Combining the CDR3 with reference TRBV2 and TRBJ2-7 gives the whole variable domain EPEVTQTPSHQVTQMGQEVILRCVPISNHLYFYWYRQILGQKVEFLVSFYNNEISEKSEIFDDQFSVERPDGSNFTLKIRSTKLEDSAMYFCASNMGGDLYEQYFGPGTRLTVT.

CDR3 bases: TGTGCCAGCAGCGGGGGGACTAGCGGCTACGAGCAGTACTTC. As protein: CASSGGTSGYEQYF. The chain links TRBV9 to TRBJ2-7, with 11 bases matching TRBD2. Germline trimming cut 3 bases from V and 3 bases from J; bases unmatched to any gene: 2. CDR3 length: 14 amino acids. Germline loops: CDR1 SGDLS, CDR2 YYNGEE. The full variable domain, completed using reference TRBV9 and TRBJ2-7, is DSGVTQTPKHLITATGQRVTLRCSPRSGDLSVYWYQQSLDQGLQFLIQYYNGEERAKGNILERFSAQQFPDLHSELNLSSLELGDSALYFCASSGGTSGYEQYFGPGTRLTVT.

In this sample, this clone turned up a few times. This chain links TRBV3-1 (or the pseudogene TRBV3-2) with TRBJ1-1; no reliable D call. There are 13 residues in the CDR3. V shed 5 bases and J shed 4 bases, with 11 bases lying between them. CDR1 is LGHDT and CDR2 is YNNKEL in the germline V gene (reference sequence). The CDR3, as DNA: TGTGCCAGCAGCTCTCAATGGGGCACTGAAGCTTTCTTT. Translation gives CASSSQWGTEAFF.

The V and J genes are TRBV6-5 and TRBJ2-1, with D possibly matching TRBD2 (6 bases). The germline gives CDR1 MNHEY, CDR2 SVGAGI. V lost 0 bases, J lost 4 bases, and 13 bases lay in between. This CDR3 contains 16 residues. The CDR3: CASSYSTGERYNEQFF. The CDR3 nucleotides read TGTGCCAGCAGTTACTCGACGGGAGAGAGATACAATGAGCAGTTCTTC.

This clone was recorded a few times. V usage is TRBV5-6 and J usage is TRBJ1-2; no clear D gene. The V gene lost 5 bases and the J gene lost 1 base, with 6 bases spanning the gap. Germline CDR1 and CDR2: SGHDT and YYEEEE. CDR3 length equals 12 residues. In DNA, the CDR3 is TGTGCCAGCAGGGGAGGTAACTATGGCTACACCTTC. Translating it yields CASRGGNYGYTF.